The 4 T cell receptor beta chains below come from one sample, sequenced in a study of patients and donors after allogeneic stem cell transplantation. TCRdb used MiXCR to reprocess the RT-PCR reads, holding one entry per CDR3 protein. Altogether about 230,000 distinct CDR3 sequences are present, roughly 14% being singletons, with the ten largest covering roughly 12%. The sample was blood, either unsorted or a sorted T cell fraction (not recorded which). The receptor source for this set is a human donor who was either an allogeneic HSCT recipient or a stem cell or donor lymphocyte infusion donor (not recorded which). It is not recorded whose cells these are; they may come from a transplant donor.

The V and J genes are TRBV7-3 and TRBJ1-2; TRBD1 matches 7 bases. Trimming took 6 bases from V and 3 from J; bases not matched to a gene: 7. This CDR3 region has 14 residues. Germline V gives CDR1 SGHTA, CDR2 FQGTGA. The CDR3 region has the DNA TGTGCCAGCAGGTCCAACAGGGGAGACTATGGCTACACCTTC. This encodes CASRSNRGDYGYTF.

This clonotype was observed many times. The chain carries TRBV7-6 and TRBJ2-2; D is ambiguous. Germline CDR1 is SGHVS and CDR2 is FNYEAQ. V lost 3 bases, J lost 5 bases, and 4 bases lay in between. The CDR3 has 12 residues. The CDR3 is CASSFRTGELFF. CDR3 DNA: TGTGCCAGCAGCTTCCGGACCGGGGAGCTGTTTTTT.

This clonotype was seen at least ten times. V gene TRBV4-1 combines with J gene TRBJ2-3; 9 nucleotides match TRBD2. CDR1 MGHRA and CDR2 YSYEKL come from the germline V gene. The CDR3 covers 17 residues. V was pared by 0 bases and J by 4 bases, with 8 bases of the junction left unmatched. The CDR3 DNA follows: TGCGCCAGCAGCCAAGATGGGAATAGCGGGAGCTCAGATACGCAGTATTTT. Amino acid sequence: CASSQDGNSGSSDTQYF.

V and J are TRBV6-1 and TRBJ1-5; 11 positions match TRBD1. After removal of 7 bases from V and 4 bases from J, the junction contained 3 bases not matched to a gene. This CDR3 is 14 amino acids long. The germline V gene has CDR1 MNHNS and CDR2 SASEGT. CDR3 nucleotides: TGTGCCAGCAAAGGGACAGGGGGAAATCAGCCCCAGCATTTT. Translation gives CASKGTGGNQPQHF.